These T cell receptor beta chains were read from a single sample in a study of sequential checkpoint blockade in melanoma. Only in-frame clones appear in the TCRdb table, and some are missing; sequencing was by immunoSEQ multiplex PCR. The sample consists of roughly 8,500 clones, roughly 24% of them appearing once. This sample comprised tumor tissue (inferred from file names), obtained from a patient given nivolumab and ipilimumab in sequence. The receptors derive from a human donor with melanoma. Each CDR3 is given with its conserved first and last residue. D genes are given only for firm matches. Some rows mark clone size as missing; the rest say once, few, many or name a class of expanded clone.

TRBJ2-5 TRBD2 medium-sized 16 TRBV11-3 TGTGCCAGCAGTACTCTAGCGGGGGGCCCCCAGGAGACCCAGTACTTC CASSTLAGGPQETQYF
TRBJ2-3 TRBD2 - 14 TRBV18 TGTGCCAGCTCCCCGGCGGGGGGCACAGATACGCAGTATTTT CASSPAGGTDTQYF
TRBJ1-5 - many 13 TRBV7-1 TGTGCCAGCAGCTTAGAGGCTAATCAGCCCCAGCATTTT CASSLEANQPQHF
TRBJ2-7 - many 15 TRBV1 TGCGCCAGCAGCCAAGGTCCCGGGGGGGCTTACGAGCAGTACTTC CASSQGPGGAYEQYF
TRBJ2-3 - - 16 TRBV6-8 TGTGCCAGCAGTTCCTGGGCGGGTCAAGGCACAGATACGCAGTATTTT CASSSWAGQGTDTQYF
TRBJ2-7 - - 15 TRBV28 TGTGCCAGCAGTATCCCGGACAGGGAGGGCTACGAGCAGTACTTC CASSIPDREGYEQYF
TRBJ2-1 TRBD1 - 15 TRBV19 TGTGCCAGTAGTATACAGGGGGCCTTTCACAATGAGCAGTTCTTC CASSIQGAFHNEQFF
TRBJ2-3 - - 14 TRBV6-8 TGTGCCAGCAGTATCCAGGGAAGCACAGATACGCAGTATTTT CASSIQGSTDTQYF
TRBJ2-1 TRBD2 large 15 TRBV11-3 TGTGCCAGCAGCTCGTCCGGGGGGTACGGCAATGAGCAGTTCTTC CASSSSGGYGNEQFF
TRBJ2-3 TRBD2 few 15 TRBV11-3 TGTGCCAGCAGCTCTGGACTAGGGGCGGCAGATACGCAGTATTTT CASSSGLGAADTQYF
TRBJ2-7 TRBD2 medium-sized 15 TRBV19 TGTGCCAGTAGTATAAGCGGGGGGAATACCTACGAGCAGTACTTC CASSISGGNTYEQYF
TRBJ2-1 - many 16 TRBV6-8 TGTGCCAGCAGTGAGGGGGCCGGGACTCCCTACAATGAGCAGTTCTTC CASSEGAGTPYNEQFF
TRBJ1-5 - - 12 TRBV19 TGTGCCAGTAGTATAGATGTTCAGCCCCAGCATTTT CASSIDVQPQHF
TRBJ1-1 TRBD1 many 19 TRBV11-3 TGTGCCAGCAGCCCCCGAGGTTGGAGGGCGAGACAGGGACTTACTGAAGCTTTCTTT CASSPRGWRARQGLTEAFF
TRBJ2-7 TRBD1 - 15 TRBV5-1 TGCGCCAGCAGCTTGGAGAGGACAGGTCCCTACGAGCAGTACTTC CASSLERTGPYEQYF
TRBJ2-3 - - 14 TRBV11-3 TGTGCCAGCAGTTTTGACGGACACACAGATACGCAGTATTTT CASSFDGHTDTQYF
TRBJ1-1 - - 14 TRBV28 TGTGCCAGCAGTAGTGAGGGTTTGTCCACTGAAGCTTTCTTT CASSSEGLSTEAFF